This T cell receptor (beta chain) was obtained from a study of control samples from healthy donors and cancer patients (TCRdb year 2020). Per the germline V gene, MNHEY is the CDR1 and SVGEGT is the CDR2. At the junction V is shortened by 4 bases and J by 3 bases, with 16 bases in between. From cysteine to phenylalanine, the CDR3 is 15 amino acids long. Just CDR3 DNA is preserved here, 45 bases in frame from base 1. Libraries came from the immunoSEQ multiplex PCR assay. The table was pulled from immuneACCESS by TCRdb, which kept in-frame rearrangements only. Such tables lose some clones; where checked, under half of the loss comes from unresolved V genes, and the rest has no known cause. The sample data list more than 90,000 clones, and around 88% of these were observed just once. The ten largest clones represent more than 7% of the sample. A few counts support this clone. Its target antigen remains unknown. Qualities for individual bases were not recorded, and no much larger clone is one base off.

Here the chain combines TRBV6-2 or TRBV6-3 and TRBJ2-7; the D gene is not confidently resolved. Sequenced: blood. The origin of this receptor is a man aged 30 to 45 in good health. CDR3 region: CASSSPGLRIYEQYF. In nucleotides, the sequence is TGTGCCAGCAGTTCACCGGGCTTAAGGATCTACGAGCAGTACTTC.